These 27 T cell receptor beta chains were all obtained from the same sample, sequenced in a study of blood T cell repertoires in COVID-19. The method was immunoSEQ multiplex PCR; TCRdb's version includes in-frame clones alone and lacks a portion of them. The repertoire has approximately 80,000 clones, 88% of them found once; the top ten carry 8.5% to 9.5%. What was sequenced was peripheral blood. These receptors all stem from a human donor in a cohort sampled during active COVID-19.

The genes are TRBV5-1 and TRBJ2-3, with no clear D. Trimming pared 2 bases from V and 2 bases from J, leaving 3 bases between. Germline CDR1 and CDR2: SGHRS and YFSETQ. The CDR3 sequence is 12 residues long. CDR3 residues: CASSFFTDTQYF. The CDR3 DNA sequence: TGCGCCAGCAGCTTCTTCACAGATACGCAGTATTTT. Full variable domain (rest looked up from reference TRBV5-1 and TRBJ2-3): KAGVTQTPRYLIKTRGQQVTLSCSPISGHRSVSWYQQTPGQGLQFLFEYFSETQRNKGNFPGRFSGRQFSNSRSEMNVSTLELGDSALYLCASSFFTDTQYFGPGTRLTVL.

CDR3 DNA: TGTGCCAGCAGTTACATTTCTAATTCACCCCTCCACTTT. Its protein product is CASSYISNSPLHF. The V gene is TRBV28, the J gene TRBJ1-6; D not resolved. CDR1 MDHEN and CDR2 SYDVKM come from the germline V gene. This CDR3 comprises 13 residues. Deletions cut 4 bases from V and 6 bases from J, with 7 bases between.

The chain uses TRBV21-1 and TRBJ2-7; TRBD1 reflects the table's D call only, with no check against the DNA. TRBV21-1 is a documented pseudogene. The CDR3 loop spans 14 amino acids. The CDR3 reads CASSKLDRGYEQYF. The CDR3 DNA follows: TGTGCCAGCAGCAAACTGGACAGGGGCTACGAGCAGTACTTC.

V gene TRBV7-2 combines with J gene TRBJ2-5, with 10 bases aligning to TRBD2. Trimming at V came to 5 bases and at J to 4 bases, leaving 10 bases not matched to a gene. The length of the CDR3 is 16 residues. Germline V gene sequence: CDR1 SGHTA, CDR2 FQGNSA. As DNA, the CDR3 is TGTGCCAGCAGCGGAAGAAGCGGGAGGGCCCTAGAGACCCAGTACTTC. Amino acid sequence: CASSGRSGRALETQYF.

The V gene is TRBV24-1, the J gene TRBJ2-5, with TRBD1 identical over 7 bases. Looked up from germline, CDR1 is KGHDR and CDR2 is SFDVKD. The CDR3 has 15 residues. V gave up 4 bases and J gave up 5 bases; unmatched junction bases: 9. CDR3 sequence (DNA): TGTGCCACCAGTGAAAATGACAGGGAGTGGGAGACCCAGTACTTC. Residues: CATSENDREWETQYF.

This clone was seen once. Here the CDR3 DNA reads TGTGCCAGCAGCCTAACCCGAACAGTTAATCAGCCCCAGCATTTT. Protein product: CASSLTRTVNQPQHF. The chain links TRBV5-8 to TRBJ1-5; the D is unclear. V was clipped by 4 bases and J by 4 bases, with 15 bases between them. The V gene's germline CDR1 is SGHTS and CDR2 YDEGEE. There are 15 residues in the CDR3.

This chain connects TRBV27 to TRBJ1-6, with D possibly matching TRBD1 (5 bases). This CDR3 spans 16 amino acids. V was trimmed by 5 bases and J by 2 bases, leaving 13 bases between them. Per the germline V gene, CDR1 is MNHEY and CDR2 is SMNVEV (reference sequence). DNA of the CDR3: TGTGCCAGCAGTGGCTCAATGGGGCCCTATAATTCACCCCTCCACTTT. Amino acids: CASSGSMGPYNSPLHF.

The chain carries TRBV12-3 or TRBV12-4 and TRBJ2-3; 7 bases line up with TRBD1. Losses at the gene ends were 6 bases for V and 11 bases for J; bases not matched to a gene: 11. The CDR3 consists of 13 residues. DNA of the CDR3: TGTGCCAGCAGCCGACTTCCGGGACAGCAGCAGTATTTT. Its protein is CASSRLPGQQQYF.

The J gene is TRBJ2-3, the V gene TRBV15; 8 bases map to TRBD1. The CDR3 is 13 residues long. Germline loops: CDR1 LNHNV, CDR2 YYDKDF (reference sequence). Unmatched junction bases numbered 1, after V lost 3 bases and J lost 5 bases. The CDR3 loop is CATSRDREDTQYF. CDR3 DNA: TGTGCCACCAGCAGGGACAGGGAAGATACGCAGTATTTT.

The chain has TRBV19 and TRBJ2-3, with 7 bases identical to TRBD1. CDR3 length: 12 residues. The V gene's germline CDR1 is LNHDA and CDR2 SQIVND (reference sequence). V lost 5 bases to trimming and J lost 5 bases; unmatched junction nucleotides: 1. CDR3 in amino acids: CASSPGGDTQYF. CDR3 nucleotides: TGTGCCAGTAGTCCAGGGGGAGATACGCAGTATTTT.

This clone occurred once. This rearrangement joins TRBV6-5 to TRBJ1-3, with no clear D. The CDR3 extends over 15 amino acids. Germline V gene data show CDR1 as MNHEY and CDR2 as SVGAGI. V was clipped by 2 bases and J by 0 bases, with 8 bases between them. CDR3 bases: TGTGCCAGCAGTTACACTCAGGTCTCTGGAAACACCATATATTTT. Its translation is CASSYTQVSGNTIYF.

This rearrangement joins TRBV11-2 to TRBJ2-2; tentatively, D is TRBD1 (6 bases). Trimming cost V 0 bases and J 2 bases, with 7 bases left between them. Germline V lookup: CDR1 SGHAT, CDR2 FQNNGV. CDR3 length equals 15 residues. The CDR3 DNA follows: TGTGCCAGCAGCTTAGACAGGGGCAACACCGGGGAGCTGTTTTTT. This encodes CASSLDRGNTGELFF.

The chain has TRBV6-6 and TRBJ1-5; D possibly corresponds to TRBD1 (6 bases). V shed 2 bases and J shed 5 bases, with 16 bases lying between them. Germline V lookup: CDR1 MNHNY, CDR2 SVGAGI (reference sequence). CDR3 length equals 16 residues. CDR3 amino acids: CASSYGPGGLDQPQHF. CDR3 nucleotides: TGTGCCAGCAGTTACGGACCCGGGGGGCTGGATCAGCCCCAGCATTTT.

The chain joins TRBV6-5 to TRBJ2-5, with 15 positions matching TRBD2. The germline CDR1 and CDR2 sequences are MNHEY and SVGAGI. Trimming cost V 4 bases and J 4 bases; bases outside gene matches: 4. This CDR3 region has 16 residues. Written as DNA, the CDR3 is TGTGCCAGCAGTTGGACTAGCGGGAGGGCCGGAGAGACCCAGTACTTC. This codes for CASSWTSGRAGETQYF.

The gene calls are TRBV6-5 and TRBJ2-1; 7 nucleotides line up with TRBD2. Germline V gene sequence: CDR1 MNHEY, CDR2 SVGAGI. The CDR3 is made up of 11 amino acids. With V trimmed by 8 bases and J by 12 bases, 7 bases remained unmatched. Here the CDR3 DNA reads TGTGCCAGCGCCAGGGAGGGGAGGCAGTTCTTC. It is translated as CASAREGRQFF.

The gene calls are TRBV6-5 and TRBJ2-7, with TRBD2 matching 11 bases. Unmatched junction bases numbered 2, after V lost 0 bases and J lost 4 bases. Per the germline V gene, CDR1 is MNHEY and CDR2 is SVGAGI. This CDR3 contains 15 residues. DNA for the CDR3: TGTGCCAGCAGTTACTCTAGCGGGGGGGGTTACGAGCAGTACTTC. Amino acid sequence: CASSYSSGGGYEQYF.

The chain has TRBV7-8 and TRBJ1-5; 7 nucleotides agree with TRBD1. In germline, CDR1 is SGHVS, CDR2 FQNEAQ. The CDR3 is 14 residues long. The V gene end was trimmed by 5 bases and the J gene end by 4 bases; junction bases not matched to a gene: 5. The CDR3 sequence is CASSVDRDNQPQHF. CDR3 DNA: TGTGCCAGCAGCGTCGACAGGGATAATCAGCCCCAGCATTTT.

The chain has TRBV19 and TRBJ2-7; TRBD1 matches 10 bases. The V gene's germline CDR1 is LNHDA and CDR2 SQIVND (reference sequence). The CDR3 spans 13 residues. The V gene end was trimmed by 4 bases and the J gene end by 5 bases; junction bases not matched to a gene: 2. This CDR3 reads CASSTGTGDEQYF. CDR3 sequence (DNA): TGTGCCAGTAGTACCGGGACAGGGGACGAGCAGTACTTC. Drawing the rest from reference TRBV19 and TRBJ2-7, the complete variable domain is DGGITQSPKYLFRKEGQNVTLSCEQNLNHDAMYWYRQDPGQGLRLIYYSQIVNDFQKGDIAEGYSVSREKKESFPLTVTSAQKNPTAFYLCASSTGTGDEQYFGPGTRLTVT.

The chain combines TRBV7-9 with TRBJ2-3; perhaps TRBD1 as D (5 bases). The germline V gene has CDR1 SEHNR and CDR2 FQNEAQ (reference sequence). The V end was cut by 7 bases, the J end by 0 bases, with 11 bases between. This CDR3 has 14 residues. CDR3 coding DNA: TGTGCCAGCAAAACAGGCGGAAGCACAGATACGCAGTATTTT. Encoded protein: CASKTGGSTDTQYF.

This clone was observed a single time. The chain uses TRBV28 and TRBJ2-1; 8 positions match TRBD2. The length of the CDR3 is 15 residues. CDR1 is MDHEN, CDR2 SYDVKM, per germline. The ends lost 6 bases at V and 6 bases at J; junction bases unmatched: 10. CDR3 sequence (DNA): TGTGCCAGCAGCCCGGGGGTAGCGGGGTTCAATGAGCAGTTCTTC. This sequence encodes CASSPGVAGFNEQFF.

The chain has TRBV2 and TRBJ2-2; perhaps TRBD2 as D (5 bases). The CDR3 runs to 12 residues. Trimming left V 7 bases short and J 6 bases short, with 9 bases between. Germline lookup yields CDR1 SNHLY and CDR2 FYNNEI. The CDR3 coding sequence is TGTGCCAGCACGAGGGATCCCGGGGAGCTGTTTTTT. Its protein product is CASTRDPGELFF.

The chain recombines TRBV12-3 or TRBV12-4 with TRBJ2-1; TRBD2 might be the D (6 bases). Trimming shortened V by 7 bases and J by 12 bases, and 19 bases separated the two germline ends. This CDR3 has 13 amino acids. The CDR3 is CASTHNGEAGQFF. CDR3 bases: TGTGCCAGCACCCATAATGGGGAGGCTGGGCAGTTCTTC.

The chain uses TRBV6-5 and TRBJ1-5; 11 bases are a match to TRBD1. The CDR3 loop spans 15 amino acids. Trimming cost V 6 bases and J 6 bases; bases outside gene matches: 7. The germline V gene encodes CDR1 MNHEY and CDR2 SVGAGI. The CDR3 is CASSLDRGLGQPQHF. The CDR3 DNA sequence: TGTGCCAGCAGCCTGGACAGGGGGCTTGGTCAGCCCCAGCATTTT.

The genes are TRBV28 and TRBJ1-2; no clear D. The germline CDR1 and CDR2 sequences are MDHEN and SYDVKM. The CDR3 has 12 amino acids. V lost 8 bases to trimming and J lost 0 bases, with 7 bases between them. CDR3 nucleotide sequence: TGTGCCAGCGAACAGACTAACTATGGCTACACCTTC. This sequence encodes CASEQTNYGYTF.

The gene calls are TRBV3-1 (or the pseudogene TRBV3-2) and TRBJ2-5; 7 bases are shared with TRBD2. The CDR3 covers 16 residues. The trim removed 4 bases at V and 4 bases at J, leaving 12 bases unmatched. CDR1 and CDR2 from the germline V gene are LGHDT and YNNKEL (reference sequence). The CDR3 is CASSPPSGTMGETQYF. In DNA, the CDR3 is TGTGCCAGCAGCCCGCCAAGCGGGACGATGGGAGAGACCCAGTACTTC.

The J gene is TRBJ1-1, the V gene TRBV6-4; possible D gene TRBD1, 5 bases. The germline gives CDR1 MRHNA, CDR2 SNTAGT. CDR3 length: 14 residues. Trimming took 3 bases from V and 6 from J, leaving 14 bases between them. As DNA, the CDR3 is TGTGCCAGCAGTGAGGTGGGGGGATTCGCTGAAGCTTTCTTT. This codes for CASSEVGGFAEAFF.

This sequence joins TRBV4-1 and TRBJ1-5, with 7 nucleotides matching TRBD1. J lost 0 bases, V lost 0 bases, and 5 bases had no gene match. The length of the CDR3 is 17 residues. Germline V lookup: CDR1 MGHRA, CDR2 YSYEKL. CDR3 residues: CASSQEGTEISNQPQHF. Written as DNA, the CDR3 is TGCGCCAGCAGCCAAGAAGGGACAGAGATTAGCAATCAGCCCCAGCATTTT.